The sequence of this TCR beta chain was determined in a study of blood T cell repertoires in COVID-19. The overall study: The origin of the acute and convalescent COVID-19 samples was the United States, Italy and Spain. PBMCs, B-cell-depleted T cells, or T cells were the source of the cDNA or gDNA that made up the material.

A Seattle source enrolled patients during active infection and followed them longitudinally. Authors' methods: Counts of nucleated cells, estimated from reference gene primer amplification, were obtained. Generated by immunoSEQ multiplex PCR, the TCRdb table keeps only in-frame clones and is missing some. V, J and clone size reflect that table, while D and trimming were determined from the DNA. The table lists 60,000 to 75,000 clones, roughly nine tenths of them singletons, with just under 7.5% in the top ten. The CDR3 runs 17 residues. Deletions cut 1 base from V and 6 bases from J, with 21 bases between. CDR1 is MNHEY and CDR2 is SMNVEV in the germline V gene (reference sequence).

Sequenced sample: peripheral blood. This clonotype was obtained from a middle-aged man with COVID-19, enrolled during active disease. The chain uses TRBV27 and TRBJ1-1, with D possibly TRBD1 on 6 matching bases. CDR3 in DNA: TGTGCCAGCAGTTTATATTTCGACAGGTGGAGGTTCGCTGAAGCTTTCTTT. Its translation is CASSLYFDRWRFAEAFF.